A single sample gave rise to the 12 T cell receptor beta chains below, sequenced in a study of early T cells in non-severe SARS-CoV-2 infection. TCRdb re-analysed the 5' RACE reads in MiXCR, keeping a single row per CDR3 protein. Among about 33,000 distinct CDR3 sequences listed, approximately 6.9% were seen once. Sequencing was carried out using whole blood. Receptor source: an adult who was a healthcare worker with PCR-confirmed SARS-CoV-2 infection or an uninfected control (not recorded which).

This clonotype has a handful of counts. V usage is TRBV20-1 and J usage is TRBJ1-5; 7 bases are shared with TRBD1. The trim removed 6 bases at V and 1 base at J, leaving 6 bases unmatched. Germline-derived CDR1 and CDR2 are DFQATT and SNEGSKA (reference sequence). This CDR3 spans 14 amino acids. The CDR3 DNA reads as TGCAGTGCCCAGTCAGGGGGAAGCAATCAGCCCCAGCATTTT. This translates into CSAQSGGSNQPQHF.

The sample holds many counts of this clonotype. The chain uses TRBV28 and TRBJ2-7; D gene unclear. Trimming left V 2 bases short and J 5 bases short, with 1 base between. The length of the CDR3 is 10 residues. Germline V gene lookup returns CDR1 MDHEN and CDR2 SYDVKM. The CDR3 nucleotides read TGTGCCAGCAGTTTAAACGAGCAGTACTTC. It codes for CASSLNEQYF.

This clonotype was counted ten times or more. DNA for the CDR3: TGCAGTGCTAGAGATGGGCTAGCGGACTACAATGAGCAGTTCTTC. Its translation: CSARDGLADYNEQFF. The genes are TRBV20-1 and TRBJ2-1, with 7 bases aligning to TRBD2. The germline V gene has CDR1 DFQATT and CDR2 SNEGSKA (reference sequence). With V trimmed by 0 bases and J by 3 bases, 5 bases remained unmatched. CDR3 length equals 15 residues.

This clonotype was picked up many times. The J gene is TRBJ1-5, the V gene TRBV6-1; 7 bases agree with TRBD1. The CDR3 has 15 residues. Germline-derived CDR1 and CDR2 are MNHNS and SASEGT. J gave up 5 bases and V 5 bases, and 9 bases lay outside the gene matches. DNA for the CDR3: TGTGCCAGCAGTCCCGGGACAGCGCAGGATCAGCCCCAGCATTTT. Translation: CASSPGTAQDQPQHF.

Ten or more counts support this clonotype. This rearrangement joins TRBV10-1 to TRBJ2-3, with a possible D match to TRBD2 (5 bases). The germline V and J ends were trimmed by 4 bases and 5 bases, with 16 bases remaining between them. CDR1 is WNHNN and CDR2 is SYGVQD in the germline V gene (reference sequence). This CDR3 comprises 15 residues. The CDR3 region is CASSAWNGEIDTQYF. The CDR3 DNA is TGCGCCAGCAGTGCTTGGAACGGGGAGATAGATACGCAGTATTTT.

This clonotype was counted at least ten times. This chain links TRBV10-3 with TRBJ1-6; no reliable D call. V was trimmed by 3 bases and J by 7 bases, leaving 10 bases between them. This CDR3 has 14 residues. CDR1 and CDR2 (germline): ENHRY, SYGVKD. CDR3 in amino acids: CAISESVGNSPLHF. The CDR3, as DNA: TGTGCCATCAGTGAATCCGTGGGCAATTCACCCCTCCACTTT.

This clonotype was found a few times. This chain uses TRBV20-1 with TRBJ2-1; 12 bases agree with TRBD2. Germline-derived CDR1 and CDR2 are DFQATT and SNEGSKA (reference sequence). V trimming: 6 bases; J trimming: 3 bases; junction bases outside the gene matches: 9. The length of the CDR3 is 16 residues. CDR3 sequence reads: CSAPASGRAVYNEQFF. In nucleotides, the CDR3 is TGCAGTGCCCCTGCTAGCGGGAGGGCCGTCTACAATGAGCAGTTCTTC.

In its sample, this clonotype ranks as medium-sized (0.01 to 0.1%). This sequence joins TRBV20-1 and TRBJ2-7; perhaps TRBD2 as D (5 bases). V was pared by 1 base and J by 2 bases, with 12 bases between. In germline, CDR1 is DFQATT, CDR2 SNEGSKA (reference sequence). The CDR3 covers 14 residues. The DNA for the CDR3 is TGCAGTGCTAGAGTCCGGACTCCCCCCTACGAGCAGTACTTC. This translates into CSARVRTPPYEQYF.

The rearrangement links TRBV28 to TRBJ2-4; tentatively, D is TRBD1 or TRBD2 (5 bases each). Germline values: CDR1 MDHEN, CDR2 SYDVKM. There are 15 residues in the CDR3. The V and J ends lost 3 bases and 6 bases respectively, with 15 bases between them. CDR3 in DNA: TGTGCCAGCAGTTTGGGGGTGGGGTCCCGAAACATTCAGTACTTC. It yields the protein CASSLGVGSRNIQYF.

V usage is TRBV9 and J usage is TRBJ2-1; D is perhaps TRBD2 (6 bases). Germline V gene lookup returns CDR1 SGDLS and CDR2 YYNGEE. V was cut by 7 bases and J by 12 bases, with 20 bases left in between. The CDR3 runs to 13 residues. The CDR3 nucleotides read TGTGCCAGCGGTGCTAGCGTCGGAGTGAGGCAGTTCTTC. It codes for CASGASVGVRQFF.

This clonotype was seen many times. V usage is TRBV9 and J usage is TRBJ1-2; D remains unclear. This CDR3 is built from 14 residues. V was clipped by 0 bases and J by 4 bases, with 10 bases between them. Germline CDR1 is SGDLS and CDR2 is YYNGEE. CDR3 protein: CASSVDGEFYGYTF. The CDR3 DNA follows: TGTGCCAGCAGCGTAGATGGGGAGTTCTATGGCTACACCTTC.

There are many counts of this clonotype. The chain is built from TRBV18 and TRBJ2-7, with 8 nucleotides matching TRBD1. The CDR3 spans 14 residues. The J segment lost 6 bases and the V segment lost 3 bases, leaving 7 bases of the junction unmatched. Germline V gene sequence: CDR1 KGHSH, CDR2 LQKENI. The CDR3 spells CASSPTQGAGEQYF. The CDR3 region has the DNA TGTGCCAGCTCACCTACGCAGGGGGCGGGCGAGCAGTACTTC.